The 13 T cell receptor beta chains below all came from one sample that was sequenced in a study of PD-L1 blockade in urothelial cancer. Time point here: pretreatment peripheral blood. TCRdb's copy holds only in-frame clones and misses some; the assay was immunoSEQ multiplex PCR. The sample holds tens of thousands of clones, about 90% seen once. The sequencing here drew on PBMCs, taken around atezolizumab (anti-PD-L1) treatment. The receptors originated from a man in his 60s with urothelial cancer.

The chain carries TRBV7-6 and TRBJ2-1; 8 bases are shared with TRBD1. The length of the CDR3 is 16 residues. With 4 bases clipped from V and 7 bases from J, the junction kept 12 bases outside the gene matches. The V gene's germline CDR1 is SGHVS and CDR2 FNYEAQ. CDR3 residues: CASSSGPGGLVNEQFF. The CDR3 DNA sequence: TGTGCCAGCAGCTCCGGACCAGGGGGCCTGGTAAATGAGCAGTTCTTC.

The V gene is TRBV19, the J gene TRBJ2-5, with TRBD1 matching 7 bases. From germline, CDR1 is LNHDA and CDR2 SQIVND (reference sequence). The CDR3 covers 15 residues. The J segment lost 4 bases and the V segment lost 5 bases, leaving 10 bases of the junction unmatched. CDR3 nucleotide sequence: TGTGCCAGTAGTCGGGGACAGTGGGAAGGAGAGACCCAGTACTTC. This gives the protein CASSRGQWEGETQYF. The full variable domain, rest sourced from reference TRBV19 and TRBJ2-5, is DGGITQSPKYLFRKEGQNVTLSCEQNLNHDAMYWYRQDPGQGLRLIYYSQIVNDFQKGDIAEGYSVSREKKESFPLTVTSAQKNPTAFYLCASSRGQWEGETQYFGPGTRLLVL.

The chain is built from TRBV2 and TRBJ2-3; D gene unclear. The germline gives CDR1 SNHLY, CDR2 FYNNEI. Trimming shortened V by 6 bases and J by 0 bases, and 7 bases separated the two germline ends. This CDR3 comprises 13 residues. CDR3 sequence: CASRVRSTDTQYF. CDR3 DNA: TGTGCCAGCAGAGTCAGAAGCACAGATACGCAGTATTTT.

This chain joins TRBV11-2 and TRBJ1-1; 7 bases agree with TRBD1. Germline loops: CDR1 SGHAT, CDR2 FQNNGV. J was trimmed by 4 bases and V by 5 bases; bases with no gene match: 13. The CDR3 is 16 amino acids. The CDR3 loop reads CASSPRAGTEGTEAFF. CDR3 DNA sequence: TGTGCCAGCAGCCCTAGGGCCGGGACAGAGGGCACTGAAGCTTTCTTT.

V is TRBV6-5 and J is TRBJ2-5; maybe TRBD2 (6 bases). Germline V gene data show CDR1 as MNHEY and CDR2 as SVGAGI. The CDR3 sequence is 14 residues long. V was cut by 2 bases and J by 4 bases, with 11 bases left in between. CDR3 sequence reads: CASSYVLAPETQYF. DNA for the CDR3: TGTGCCAGCAGTTACGTACTAGCCCCAGAGACCCAGTACTTC.

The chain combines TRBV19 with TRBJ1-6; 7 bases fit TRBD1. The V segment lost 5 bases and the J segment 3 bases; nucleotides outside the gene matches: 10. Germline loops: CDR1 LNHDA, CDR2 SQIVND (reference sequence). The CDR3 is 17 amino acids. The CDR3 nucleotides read TGTGCCAGTAGTGAGAAGGGACAGAGACACTATAATTCACCCCTCCACTTT. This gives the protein CASSEKGQRHYNSPLHF.

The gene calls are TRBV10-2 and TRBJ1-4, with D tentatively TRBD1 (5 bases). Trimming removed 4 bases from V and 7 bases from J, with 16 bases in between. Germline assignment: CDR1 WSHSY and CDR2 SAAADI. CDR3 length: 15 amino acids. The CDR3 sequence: CASSVTEGYGEKLFF. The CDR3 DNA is TGCGCCAGCAGTGTGACGGAGGGGTATGGTGAAAAACTGTTTTTT.

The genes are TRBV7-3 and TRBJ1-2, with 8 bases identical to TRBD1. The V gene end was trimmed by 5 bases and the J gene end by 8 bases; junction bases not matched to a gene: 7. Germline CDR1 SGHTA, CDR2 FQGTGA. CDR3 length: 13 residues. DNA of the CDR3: TGTGCCAGCAGCACCGCGGACAGGGAAGGCTACACCTTC. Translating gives CASSTADREGYTF. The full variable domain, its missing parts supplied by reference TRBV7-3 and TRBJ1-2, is GAGVSQTPSNKVTEKGKYVELRCDPISGHTALYWYRQSLGQGPEFLIYFQGTGAADDSGLPNDRFFAVRPEGSVSTLKIQRTERGDSAVYLCASSTADREGYTFGSGTRLTVV.

The CDR3 here is CAISPGQPYEQYF. For the CDR3, the DNA is TGTGCCATCAGCCCGGGACAGCCCTACGAGCAGTACTTC. The chain couples TRBV10-3 to TRBJ2-7; 7 nucleotides agree with TRBD1. V shed 6 bases and J 2 bases; nucleotides not matched to a gene: 4. The CDR3 covers 13 residues. Germline-derived CDR1 and CDR2 are ENHRY and SYGVKD.

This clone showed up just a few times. The CDR3 coding sequence is TGTGCCAGCAGCCCGGTTCCGAACACTGAAGCTTTCTTT. This encodes CASSPVPNTEAFF. The chain carries TRBV14 and TRBJ1-1; D is unclear. The CDR3 totals 13 residues. V lost 4 bases and J lost 1, with 7 bases in between. Germline CDR1 reads SGHDN; CDR2 reads FVKESK. Full variable domain (remainder filled in from reference TRBV14 and TRBJ1-1): EAGVTQFPSHSVIEKGQTVTLRCDPISGHDNLYWYRRVMGKEIKFLLHFVKESKQDESGMPNNRFLAERTGGTYSTLKVQPAELEDSGVYFCASSPVPNTEAFFGQGTRLTVV.

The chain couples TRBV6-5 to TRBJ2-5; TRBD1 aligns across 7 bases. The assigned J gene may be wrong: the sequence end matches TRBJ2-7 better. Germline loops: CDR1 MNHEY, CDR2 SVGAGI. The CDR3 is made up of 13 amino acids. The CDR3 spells CASSQGQTYEQYF. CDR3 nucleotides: TGTGCCAGCAGCCAGGGACAGACCTACGAGCAGTACTTC.

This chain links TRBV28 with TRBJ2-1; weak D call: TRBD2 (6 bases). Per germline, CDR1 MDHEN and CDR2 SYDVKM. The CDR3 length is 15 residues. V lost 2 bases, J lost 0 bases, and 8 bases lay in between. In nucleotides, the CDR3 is TGTGCCAGCAGTTTAGCGGGGCGCTCCTACAATGAGCAGTTCTTC. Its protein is CASSLAGRSYNEQFF.

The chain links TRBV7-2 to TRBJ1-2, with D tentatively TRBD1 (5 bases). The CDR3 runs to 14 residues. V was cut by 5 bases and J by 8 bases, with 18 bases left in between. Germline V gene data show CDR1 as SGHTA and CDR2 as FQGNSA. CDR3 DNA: TGTGCCAGCAGCGCGGGACCAAGGGGATTAGGCTACACCTTC. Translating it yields CASSAGPRGLGYTF.